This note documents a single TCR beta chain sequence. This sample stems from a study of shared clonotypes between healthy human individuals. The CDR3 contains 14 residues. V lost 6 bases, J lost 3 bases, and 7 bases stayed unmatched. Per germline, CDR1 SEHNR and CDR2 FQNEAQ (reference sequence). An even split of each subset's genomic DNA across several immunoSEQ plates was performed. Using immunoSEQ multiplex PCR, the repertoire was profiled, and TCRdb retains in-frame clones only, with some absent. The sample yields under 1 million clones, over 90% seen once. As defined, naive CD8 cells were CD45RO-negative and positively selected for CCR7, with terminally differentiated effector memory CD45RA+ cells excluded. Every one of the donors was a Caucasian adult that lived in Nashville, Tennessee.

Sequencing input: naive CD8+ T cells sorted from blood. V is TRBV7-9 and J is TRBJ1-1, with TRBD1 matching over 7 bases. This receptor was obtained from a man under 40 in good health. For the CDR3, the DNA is TGTGCCAGCAGACCAGGGGGTTCGGACACTGAAGCTTTCTTT. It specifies CASRPGGSDTEAFF.